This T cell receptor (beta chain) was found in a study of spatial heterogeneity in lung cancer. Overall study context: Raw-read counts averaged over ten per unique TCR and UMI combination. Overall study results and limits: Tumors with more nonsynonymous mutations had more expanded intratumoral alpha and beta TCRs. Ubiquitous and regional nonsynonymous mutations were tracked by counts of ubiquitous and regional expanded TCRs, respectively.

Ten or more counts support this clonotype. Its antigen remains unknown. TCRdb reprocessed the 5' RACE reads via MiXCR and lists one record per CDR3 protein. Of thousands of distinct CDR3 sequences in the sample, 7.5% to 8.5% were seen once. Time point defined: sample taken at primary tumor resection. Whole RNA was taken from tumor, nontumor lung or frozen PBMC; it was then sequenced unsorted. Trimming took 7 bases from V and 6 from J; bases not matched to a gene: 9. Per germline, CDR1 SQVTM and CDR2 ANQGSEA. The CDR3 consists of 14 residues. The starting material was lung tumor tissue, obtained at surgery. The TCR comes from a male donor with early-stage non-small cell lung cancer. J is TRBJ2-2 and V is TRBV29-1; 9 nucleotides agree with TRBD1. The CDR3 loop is CSGGTGILSGELFF. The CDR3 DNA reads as TGCAGCGGTGGGACAGGGATACTTTCCGGGGAGCTGTTTTTT.